This T cell receptor (beta chain) stems from a study of T cell repertoires in aging, cancer and after chemotherapy. Notes on the study in general: Compared with age-matched healthy donors, untreated hematological or solid cancer patients showed higher blood TCR clonality.

TCR beta rearrangements were amplified from peripheral blood genomic DNA. TRB rearrangements spanning V, D and J were amplified using mixed TRB-A/B primers. TCRdb fed the multiplex PCR reads into MiXCR, producing one record per CDR3 protein. The sample has around 1,500 distinct CDR3 sequences, 46% seen once. Germline CDR1 is LNHDA and CDR2 is SQIVND (reference sequence). The CDR3 length is 16 residues. The germline V and J ends were trimmed by 6 bases and 1 base, with 17 bases remaining between them. On this clonotype itself: Its target is unknown.

The sample was blood. The chain couples TRBV19 to TRBJ2-3, with TRBD2 as a possible D gene (7 bases). The sequence came from a human donor with a blood cancer. The CDR3 reads CASSPQREGGTDTQYF. The CDR3 DNA follows: TGTGCCAGTAGCCCCCAGAGGGAGGGGGGCACAGATACGCAGTATTTT.